What follows are 29 T cell receptor beta chains derived from one specimen sequenced in a study of cytomegalovirus exposure and HLA in healthy donors. Both 60 Vbeta primers and 13 Jbeta primers went into the PCR. Clones were read by immunoSEQ multiplex PCR, and TCRdb kept only the in-frame ones, dropping some. The sample has some 120,000 clones; 75% to 85% are singletons. The sequenced sample consisted of PBMCs. These receptor sequences come from a male donor in good health and CMV-seronegative.

This chain uses TRBV6-1 with TRBJ1-6; maybe TRBD1 (5 bases). Germline V gene sequence: CDR1 MNHNS, CDR2 SASEGT. V was trimmed by 0 bases and J by 8 bases, leaving 11 bases between them. This CDR3 is built from 15 residues. CDR3: CASSEARTPHSPLHF. CDR3 coding DNA: TGTGCCAGCAGTGAAGCGAGGACACCCCATTCACCCCTCCACTTT.

This clone was seen only a few times. The chain couples TRBV28 to TRBJ1-2; possibly TRBD1 for D (5 bases). Germline values: CDR1 MDHEN, CDR2 SYDVKM. V was shortened by 4 bases and J by 3 bases, with 9 bases between the two germline ends. The CDR3 consists of 13 residues. Here the CDR3 reads CASSSDTYYGYTF. In nucleotides, the CDR3 is TGTGCCAGCAGTTCGGACACCTACTATGGCTACACCTTC.

The chain is built from TRBV2 and TRBJ1-5; possibly TRBD1 for D (6 bases). The CDR3 has 15 residues. Germline CDR1 SNHLY, CDR2 FYNNEI. Trimming removed 7 bases at V and 7 bases at J, with 20 bases between. CDR3: CASTQDSRMGQPQHF. The CDR3 DNA sequence: TGTGCCAGCACCCAGGACAGTCGGATGGGGCAGCCCCAGCATTTT.

The chain is built from TRBV9 and TRBJ2-5; TRBD2 matches 15 bases. Near its end, the DNA agrees better with TRBJ2-7, so the J call may be wrong. This CDR3 comprises 15 residues. Germline V gene data show CDR1 as SGDLS and CDR2 as YYNGEE. CDR3 protein: CASSYGTSGGHEQYF. The DNA of the CDR3 is TGTGCCAGCAGCTACGGGACTAGCGGGGGGCACGAGCAGTACTTC.

The genes are TRBV6-6 and TRBJ1-1; 7 positions match TRBD1. Per the germline V gene, CDR1 is MNHNY and CDR2 is SVGAGI (reference sequence). J lost 4 bases, V lost 6 bases, and 5 bases had no gene match. The CDR3 extends over 13 amino acids. The CDR3 DNA is TGTGCCAGCAGCCCTAAGGGGGCCACTGAAGCTTTCTTT. The encoded protein is CASSPKGATEAFF.

The chain recombines TRBV2 with TRBJ2-7, with a weak D call TRBD2 (6 bases). The V end lost 7 bases, the J end lost 3 bases, and 13 bases lay between the germline ends. Per germline, CDR1 SNHLY and CDR2 FYNNEI. The CDR3 is 13 residues long. For the CDR3, the DNA is TGTGCCAGCAACGGACGGGGGAACTACGAGCAGTACTTC. Translating it yields CASNGRGNYEQYF.

Only a few counts were recorded for this clone. V usage is TRBV7-9 and J usage is TRBJ2-6; maybe TRBD1 (6 bases). The V gene's germline CDR1 is SEHNR and CDR2 FQNEAQ (reference sequence). CDR3 size: 16 residues. Between the trimmed V and J ends, which lost 3 bases and 0 bases, there was a span of 9 bases. The CDR3, as DNA: TGTGCCAGCAGCTTGGGACAAGACTCTGGGGCCAACGTCCTGACTTTC. Translating gives CASSLGQDSGANVLTF.

This chain links TRBV13 with TRBJ1-3; TRBD1 matches at 12 bases. This CDR3 comprises 18 residues. Germline V gene lookup returns CDR1 PRHDT and CDR2 FYEKMQ (reference sequence). V lost 5 bases, J lost 2 bases, and 10 bases stayed unmatched. Written as DNA, the CDR3 is TGTGCCAGCAGCGACCGGGACAGGGGGCGCCTAGCTGGAAACACCATATATTTT. This translates into CASSDRDRGRLAGNTIYF. The full variable domain, its missing parts supplied by reference TRBV13 and TRBJ1-3, is AAGVIQSPRHLIKEKRETATLKCYPIPRHDTVYWYQQGPGQDPQFLISFYEKMQSDKGSIPDRFSAQQFSDYHSELNMSSLELGDSALYFCASSDRDRGRLAGNTIYFGEGSWLTVV.

V gene TRBV9 combines with J gene TRBJ1-2; perhaps TRBD1 as D (5 bases). The CDR3 spans 15 residues. Deletions cut 2 bases from V and 2 bases from J, with 13 bases between. Per the germline V gene, CDR1 is SGDLS and CDR2 is YYNGEE. The CDR3: CASSVLFTGNYGYTF. The CDR3 coding sequence is TGTGCCAGCAGCGTCCTATTTACAGGAAACTATGGCTACACCTTC.

V and J are TRBV6-4 and TRBJ2-1; 10 positions match TRBD2. Trimming cost V 8 bases and J 8 bases; bases outside gene matches: 12. Germline V gene lookup returns CDR1 MRHNA and CDR2 SNTAGT. CDR3 length: 15 residues. The CDR3 nucleotides read TGTGCCAGCGCCGAGCGGGGGGGGAGGTCGGATGAGCAGTTCTTC. Translation: CASAERGGRSDEQFF.

With respect to this clone: The junction and the germline gene differ at one end; a read error may be behind it. The chain is built from TRBV5-6 and TRBJ2-1; TRBD1 might be the D (5 bases). Germline V gene data show CDR1 as SGHDT and CDR2 as YYEEEE. This CDR3 spans 12 amino acids. This CDR3 is CASSLWAGQRIF. The CDR3 nucleotides are TGTGCCAGCAGCTTGTGGGCAGGGCAAAGGATCTTC.

This clone was counted a single time. The rearrangement joins TRBV13 to TRBJ2-7, with TRBD2 identical over 14 bases. The CDR3 extends over 16 amino acids. CDR1 is PRHDT, CDR2 FYEKMQ, per germline (reference sequence). The V gene end was trimmed by 8 bases and the J gene end by 5 bases; junction bases not matched to a gene: 11. The CDR3 DNA follows: TGTGCCAGCGAACCGTCGGGACTAGCGGGAGCGGACGAGCAGTACTTC. Translated: CASEPSGLAGADEQYF.

A remark on this clone: Germline is not matched at one junction end, which may reflect a read error. This chain links TRBV29-1 with TRBJ2-4; D ambiguous. The CDR3 has 11 residues. Per germline, CDR1 SQVTM and CDR2 ANQGSEA. CDR3 bases: TGCAGCGTTGAGACCGAAAACAGTCAGTACTTC. The encoded protein is CSVETENSQYF.

This clone was found a few times. This chain uses TRBV7-9 with TRBJ1-1, with a weak D call TRBD1 (5 bases). CDR1 SEHNR and CDR2 FQNEAQ come from the germline V gene (reference sequence). The CDR3 sequence is 14 residues long. Trimming shortened V by 3 bases and J by 0 bases, and 8 bases separated the two germline ends. The CDR3 sequence is CASSLGHLNTEAFF. CDR3 nucleotides: TGTGCCAGCAGCTTGGGGCATTTGAACACTGAAGCTTTCTTT.

V is TRBV18 and J is TRBJ2-3; D is ambiguous. CDR3 length equals 12 residues. The V and J ends lost 3 bases and 6 bases respectively, with 7 bases between them. Germline CDR1 reads KGHSH; CDR2 reads LQKENI. The CDR3 bases are TGTGCCAGCTCACCCTATGCGGATACGCAGTATTTT. Translated, it gives CASSPYADTQYF.

The chain has TRBV7-2 and TRBJ2-5; weak D call: TRBD2 (6 bases). The V end lost 5 bases, the J end lost 2 bases, and 12 bases lay between the germline ends. The CDR3 loop spans 14 amino acids. CDR1 is SGHTA, CDR2 FQGNSA, per germline. CDR3 in DNA: TGTGCCAGCAGCCGGGACTTAGGGCAAGAGACCCAGTACTTC. Its translation is CASSRDLGQETQYF. Looking up the rest from reference TRBV7-2 and TRBJ2-5 gives the full variable domain: GAGVSQSPSNKVTEKGKDVELRCDPISGHTALYWYRQSLGQGLEFLIYFQGNSAPDKSGLPSDRFSAERTGGSVSTLTIQRTQQEDSAVYLCASSRDLGQETQYFGPGTRLLVL.

The CDR3 here is CASSPGQGLYGYTF. The CDR3 DNA follows: TGCGCCAGCAGCCCCGGACAGGGCCTCTATGGCTACACCTTC. The chain employs TRBV5-1 and TRBJ1-2; 8 bases line up with TRBD1. This CDR3 has 14 amino acids. The V gene end was trimmed by 4 bases and the J gene end by 4 bases; junction bases not matched to a gene: 6. The germline V gene encodes CDR1 SGHRS and CDR2 YFSETQ.

This clone came up a few times. The chain combines TRBV19 with TRBJ1-2; the match to TRBD1 covers 8 bases. With 2 bases clipped from V and 7 bases from J, the junction kept 6 bases outside the gene matches. The V gene's germline CDR1 is LNHDA and CDR2 SQIVND (reference sequence). The CDR3 contains 14 residues. CDR3 amino acids: CASSITGGKSGYTF. The CDR3 nucleotides read TGTGCCAGTAGTATAACAGGGGGGAAAAGTGGCTACACCTTC.

This clone was seen more than once but under ten times. The chain couples TRBV10-3 to TRBJ1-1; no reliable D call. The CDR3 is 14 amino acids. Per the germline V gene, CDR1 is ENHRY and CDR2 is SYGVKD. The V gene lost 4 bases and the J gene lost 6 bases, with 15 bases spanning the gap. Here the CDR3 reads CAISVAGPGAEAFF. The CDR3 DNA reads TGTGCCATCAGTGTTGCGGGTCCCGGTGCTGAAGCTTTCTTT.

Note on this clone: The junction shows a germline mismatch at one end, possibly a read error. This chain uses TRBV7-9 with TRBJ2-3; TRBD2 aligns across 8 bases. Germline V CDR1 and CDR2: SEHNR, FQNEAQ (reference sequence). The CDR3 totals 16 residues. CDR3 nucleotides: TGTTCCAGCAGCTTAGCGACTAGCGCTCTGGGAGATACGCAGTATTTT. It encodes CSSSLATSALGDTQYF.

The V and J genes are TRBV6-5 and TRBJ1-5; the D gene is possibly TRBD1 (6 bases). The germline V gene encodes CDR1 MNHEY and CDR2 SVGAGI. This CDR3 has 13 amino acids. V lost 5 bases and J lost 7, with 12 bases in between. DNA of the CDR3: TGTGCCAGCAGTACCACAGGGACCCAGCCCCAGCATTTT. This translates into CASSTTGTQPQHF.

This chain connects TRBV5-1 to TRBJ1-1, with D tentatively TRBD1 (6 bases). The V end was cut by 0 bases, the J end by 5 bases, with 14 bases between. The length of the CDR3 is 15 residues. CDR1 SGHRS and CDR2 YFSETQ come from the germline V gene. The CDR3 DNA is TGCGCCAGCAGCTTGGCTGGGGTAACAGGGACTGAAGCTTTCTTT. Translation gives CASSLAGVTGTEAFF.

This clone was seen just once. V usage is TRBV29-1 and J usage is TRBJ2-3; D ambiguous. Germline CDR1 and CDR2: SQVTM and ANQGSEA. The CDR3 is 12 amino acids. Deletions cut 4 bases from V and 2 bases from J, with 7 bases between. The CDR3 DNA reads TGCAGCGTTGTGCAGGCCACAGATACGCAGTATTTT. Translated, it gives CSVVQATDTQYF.

The CDR3 loop is CASSLDPGGRETQYF. CDR3 sequence (DNA): TGTGCCAGCAGCTTAGATCCGGGGGGGAGAGAGACCCAGTACTTC. The chain joins TRBV11-2 to TRBJ2-5, with TRBD2 matching 8 bases. Looked up from germline, CDR1 is SGHAT and CDR2 is FQNNGV. Trimming at V came to 0 bases and at J to 4 bases, leaving 4 bases not matched to a gene. The CDR3 totals 15 residues.

V is TRBV5-1 and J is TRBJ2-3, with D possibly TRBD1 on 6 matching bases. The CDR3 runs to 16 residues. The V gene lost 7 bases and the J gene lost 3 bases, with 21 bases spanning the gap. Per germline, CDR1 SGHRS and CDR2 YFSETQ. The CDR3 reads CASHPTGISPTDTQYF. The CDR3 coding sequence is TGCGCCAGCCATCCAACAGGGATTTCTCCGACAGATACGCAGTATTTT.

This chain joins TRBV25-1 and TRBJ2-3; D remains ambiguous. Germline CDR1 MGHDK, CDR2 SYGVNS. This CDR3 region has 11 residues. V was cut by 7 bases and J by 7 bases, with 9 bases left in between. In DNA form, the CDR3 reads TGTGCCAGCAAGCAAGCAAATACGCAGTATTTT. Translated, it gives CASKQANTQYF.

V usage is TRBV4-3 and J usage is TRBJ1-5; unclear D gene. The V and J ends lost 4 bases and 5 bases respectively, with 15 bases between them. The CDR3 consists of 15 residues. Germline CDR1 reads LGHNA; CDR2 reads YSLEER. In DNA, the CDR3 is TGCGCCAGCAGCCGCGGATTGGAACCTTATCAGCCCCAGCATTTT. It specifies CASSRGLEPYQPQHF.

V is TRBV27 and J is TRBJ2-1; 11 bases agree with TRBD1. The CDR3 length is 17 residues. J gave up 7 bases and V 3 bases, and 11 bases lay outside the gene matches. Germline V gene lookup returns CDR1 MNHEY and CDR2 SMNVEV (reference sequence). The CDR3 DNA reads TGTGCCAGCAGTTTTAGCCCCAGGGACAGGGGGAGGAATGAGCAGTTCTTC. This translates into CASSFSPRDRGRNEQFF.

CDR3: CASSSPLVSSEQFF. The CDR3 bases are TGTGCCAGCAGCTCTCCGCTGGTCAGTAGCGAGCAGTTCTTC. The rearrangement joins TRBV5-4 to TRBJ2-1, with unresolved D. Germline lookup yields CDR1 SGHNT and CDR2 YYREEE (reference sequence). The CDR3 spans 14 residues. The ends were cut back, 3 bases at V and 10 bases at J, with 17 bases in the middle. Drawing the rest from reference TRBV5-4 and TRBJ2-1, the complete variable domain is ETGVTQSPTHLIKTRGQQVTLRCSSQSGHNTVSWYQQALGQGPQFIFQYYREEENGRGNFPPRFSGLQFPNYSSELNVNALELDDSALYLCASSSPLVSSEQFFGPGTRLTVL.